Listed below are T cell receptor beta chains from one sample, sequenced in a study of T cells in localized non-small cell lung cancer. Data came from immunoSEQ multiplex PCR; TCRdb stores just in-frame clones and leaves some out. This table holds 70,000 to 95,000 clones, approximately 90% found once. The starting material was PBMCs, obtained before any cancer treatment. These receptors were obtained from a woman aged 40 to 75 with stage II squamous cell lung carcinoma. The CDR3 runs from the conserved cysteine through the conserved F or W. The D gene is left open where the match is weak. Some rows have no size entry. The others give once, few or many, or a class for an expanded clone.

j_call d_call clone_size v_call cdr3_nt cdr3_aa
TRBJ2-7 . . TRBV6-6 TGTGCCAGCAGTTACGTCGGCGAGCAGTACTTC CASSYVGEQYF
TRBJ1-4 . . TRBV6-5 TGTGCCAGCAGAATGGTCCGGGGGATCAAGGGGAAACTGTTTTTT CASRMVRGIKGKLFF
TRBJ2-7 . . TRBV7-2 TGTGCCAGCAGCCCGGCCCCGGCTAGAGAGCAGTACTTC CASSPAPAREQYF
TRBJ1-2 . once TRBV5-1 TGCGCCAGCAGCTTCGGGGCCGGGACAACTGATGGCTACACCTTC CASSFGAGTTDGYTF
TRBJ2-2 TRBD1 . TRBV6-1 TGTGCCAGCAGTGAAGCCAACAGGGGGTACACCGGGGAGCTGTTTTTT CASSEANRGYTGELFF
TRBJ1-4 . . TRBV21-1 TGTGCCAGCAGCAAGGGATTTGGTGAAAAACTGTTTTTT CASSKGFGEKLFF
TRBJ2-7 . . TRBV6-5 TGTGCCAGCAGTTACGGTAGAAGCTCCTACGAGCAGTACTTC CASSYGRSSYEQYF
TRBJ1-1 . . TRBV4-2 TGTGCCAGCAGCGCGCGGGGGTTGAACACTGAAGCTTTCTTT CASSARGLNTEAFF
TRBJ1-2 TRBD1 . TRBV27 TGTGCCAGCAGAATAACAGGGGGCTTGAGTACGGGCGGCTACACCTTC CASRITGGLSTGGYTF
TRBJ2-3 TRBD1 once TRBV27 TGTGCCAGCAGTCGACGGACAGGCGATACGCAGTATTTT CASSRRTGDTQYF
TRBJ1-1 . few TRBV5-4 TGTGCCAGCAGCTTGGACCGGGATACTGAAGCTTTCTTT CASSLDRDTEAFF
TRBJ1-5 . . TRBV28 TGTGCCAGCAGCCCAAGTTGGAGCAGCAATCAGCCCCAGCATTTT CASSPSWSSNQPQHF
TRBJ1-1 . . TRBV29-1 TGCAGCGTTGAGGGAAGTCAAGCTTTCTTT CSVEGSQAFF
TRBJ1-1 . . TRBV7-9 TGTGCCAGCAGCTTAGGGGGTGGCACTGAAGCTTTCTTT CASSLGGGTEAFF
TRBJ2-2 TRBD2 . TRBV10-1 TGCGCCACGACACGTAGCGGGGGCTCGAACACCGGGGAGCTGTTTTTT CATTRSGGSNTGELFF
TRBJ2-1 . . TRBV5-1 TGCGCCAGCAGCGAAGAAGGGCAGGGATTAGATGAGCAGTTCTTC CASSEEGQGLDEQFF
TRBJ2-1 TRBD2 . TRBV5-1 TGCGCCAGCAGCTTGGGGACTAGTTTCGATGAGCAGTTCTTC CASSLGTSFDEQFF
TRBJ1-1 . . TRBV11-2 TGTGCCAGCAGCTCAACAGGGTTGTCTGAAGCTTTCTTT CASSSTGLSEAFF
TRBJ2-7 . few TRBV7-9 TGTGCCAGCGGAGACGGGTCCTACGAGCAGTACTTC CASGDGSYEQYF
TRBJ2-7 . . TRBV19 TGTGCCAGTAGTAAGTCGGGAGGGGGCCCCTACGAGCAGTACTTC CASSKSGGGPYEQYF
TRBJ1-4 . . TRBV6-5 TGTGCCAGCAAATTGGCAGGGGCGAATAATGAAAAACTGTTTTTT CASKLAGANNEKLFF
TRBJ1-1 . . TRBV7-2 TGTGCCAGCAGGATCCCGGTGGTGAACACTGAAGCTTTCTTT CASRIPVVNTEAFF